This T cell receptor beta chain was sequenced for a study of cytomegalovirus exposure and HLA in healthy donors. TCRdb's copy holds only in-frame clones and misses some; the assay was immunoSEQ multiplex PCR. The sample holds 250,000 to 350,000 clones, approximately 90% seen once. Only one count was recorded for this clone. Germline V gives CDR1 SGHNT, CDR2 YYREEE (reference sequence). V gave up 0 bases and J gave up 5 bases; unmatched junction bases: 2. The CDR3 loop spans 14 amino acids. The receptor comes from a woman aged 18-29 years in good health and CMV-seronegative. Sequencing was performed on PBMCs. This chain joins TRBV5-4 and TRBJ2-1, with TRBD2 matching 7 bases. The CDR3 reads CASSLVGRDNEQFF. The CDR3 DNA sequence: TGTGCCAGCAGCTTGGTAGGGAGGGACAATGAGCAGTTCTTC.